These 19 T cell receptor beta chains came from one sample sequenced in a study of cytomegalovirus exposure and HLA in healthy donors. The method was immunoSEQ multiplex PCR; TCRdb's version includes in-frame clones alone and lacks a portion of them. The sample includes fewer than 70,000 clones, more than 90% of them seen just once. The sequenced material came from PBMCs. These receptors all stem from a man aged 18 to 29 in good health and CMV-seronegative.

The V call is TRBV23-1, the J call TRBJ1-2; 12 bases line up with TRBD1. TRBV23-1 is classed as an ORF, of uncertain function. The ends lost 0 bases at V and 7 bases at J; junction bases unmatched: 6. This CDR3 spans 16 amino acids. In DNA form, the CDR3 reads TGCGCCAGCAGTCAATCGAAGGGACAGGGGGCGCGTGGCTACACCTTC. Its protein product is CASSQSKGQGARGYTF.

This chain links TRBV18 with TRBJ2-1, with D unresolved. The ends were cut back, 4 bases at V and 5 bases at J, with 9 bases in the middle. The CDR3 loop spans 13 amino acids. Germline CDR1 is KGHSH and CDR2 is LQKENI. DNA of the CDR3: TGTGCCAGCTCACGGTCCGACAACAATGAGCAGTTCTTC. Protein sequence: CASSRSDNNEQFF.

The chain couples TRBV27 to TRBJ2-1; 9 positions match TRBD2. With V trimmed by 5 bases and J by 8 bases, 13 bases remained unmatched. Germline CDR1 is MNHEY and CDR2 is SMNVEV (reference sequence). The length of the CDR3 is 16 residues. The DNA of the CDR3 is TGTGCCAGCAGTCCACTTAGCGGGAGCGGGCTCGATGAGCAGTTCTTC. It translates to CASSPLSGSGLDEQFF.

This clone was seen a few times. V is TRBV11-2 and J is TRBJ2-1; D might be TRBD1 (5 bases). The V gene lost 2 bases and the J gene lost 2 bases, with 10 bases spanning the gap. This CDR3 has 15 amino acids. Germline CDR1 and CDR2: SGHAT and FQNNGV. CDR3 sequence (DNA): TGTGCCAGCAGCTTATCAGGGTCCACCTACAATGAGCAGTTCTTC. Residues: CASSLSGSTYNEQFF. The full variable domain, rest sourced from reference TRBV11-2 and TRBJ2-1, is EAGVAQSPRYKIIEKRQSVAFWCNPISGHATLYWYQQILGQGPKLLIQFQNNGVVDDSQLPKDRFSAERLKGVDSTLKIQPAKLEDSAVYLCASSLSGSTYNEQFFGPGTRLTVL.

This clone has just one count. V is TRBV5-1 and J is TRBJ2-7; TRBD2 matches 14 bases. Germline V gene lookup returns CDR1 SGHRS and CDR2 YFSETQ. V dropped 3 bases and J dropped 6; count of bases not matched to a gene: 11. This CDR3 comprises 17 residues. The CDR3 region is CASSSTTSGRAASEQYF. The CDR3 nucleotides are TGCGCCAGCAGCTCGACGACTAGCGGGAGGGCCGCTAGCGAGCAGTACTTC.

The CDR3 here is CASSPRATNEKLFF. The CDR3, as DNA: TGCGCCAGCAGCCCGCGGGCAACTAATGAAAAACTGTTTTTT. The V gene is TRBV5-1, the J gene TRBJ1-4; D is undetermined. Deletions cut 4 bases from V and 0 bases from J, with 7 bases between. CDR1 and CDR2 from the germline V gene are SGHRS and YFSETQ. This CDR3 has 14 residues.

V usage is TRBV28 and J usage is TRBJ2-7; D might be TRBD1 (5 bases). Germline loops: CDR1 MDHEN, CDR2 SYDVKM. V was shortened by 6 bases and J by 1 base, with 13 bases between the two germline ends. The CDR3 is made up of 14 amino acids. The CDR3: CASSRRVKSYEQYF. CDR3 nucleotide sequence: TGTGCCAGCAGCCGCAGGGTGAAGTCCTACGAGCAGTACTTC. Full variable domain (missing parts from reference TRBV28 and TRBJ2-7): DVKVTQSSRYLVKRTGEKVFLECVQDMDHENMFWYRQDPGLGLRLIYFSYDVKMKEKGDIPEGYSVSREKKERFSLILESASTNQTSMYLCASSRRVKSYEQYFGPGTRLTVT.

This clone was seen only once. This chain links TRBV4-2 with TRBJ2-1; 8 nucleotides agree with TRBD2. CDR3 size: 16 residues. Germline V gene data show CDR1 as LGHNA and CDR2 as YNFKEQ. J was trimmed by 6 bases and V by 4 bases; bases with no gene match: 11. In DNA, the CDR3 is TGTGCCAGCAGCCGCGCAGGGGAGCGGGAGTTCAATGAGCAGTTCTTC. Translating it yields CASSRAGEREFNEQFF.

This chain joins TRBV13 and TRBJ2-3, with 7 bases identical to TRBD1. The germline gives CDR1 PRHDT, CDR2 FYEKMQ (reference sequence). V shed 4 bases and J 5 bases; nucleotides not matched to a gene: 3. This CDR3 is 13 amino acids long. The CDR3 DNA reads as TGTGCCAGCAGCTCCAACAGGGGAGATACGCAGTATTTT. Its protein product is CASSSNRGDTQYF.

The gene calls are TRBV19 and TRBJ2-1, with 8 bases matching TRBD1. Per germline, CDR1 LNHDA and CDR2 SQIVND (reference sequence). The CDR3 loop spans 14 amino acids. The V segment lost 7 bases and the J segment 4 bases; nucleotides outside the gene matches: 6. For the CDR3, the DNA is TGTGCCAGTAAAGGGGACAGGAGTTACAATGAGCAGTTCTTC. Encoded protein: CASKGDRSYNEQFF.

CDR3 nucleotides: TGTGCCAGCAGCTCGACTAGCGGGAGGTCGGGGGAGCTGTTTTTT. It yields the protein CASSSTSGRSGELFF. The chain links TRBV11-3 to TRBJ2-2, with 13 bases matching TRBD2. CDR1 and CDR2 from the germline V gene are SGHNT and YENEEA. The CDR3 extends over 15 amino acids. V lost 4 bases, J lost 8 bases, and 4 bases stayed unmatched.

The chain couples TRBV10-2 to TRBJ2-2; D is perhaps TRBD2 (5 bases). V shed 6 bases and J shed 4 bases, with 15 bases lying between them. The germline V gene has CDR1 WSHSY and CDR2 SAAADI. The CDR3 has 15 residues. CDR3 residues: CASRVGEGVTGELFF. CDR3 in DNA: TGCGCCAGCAGAGTCGGAGAGGGTGTCACCGGGGAGCTGTTTTTT.

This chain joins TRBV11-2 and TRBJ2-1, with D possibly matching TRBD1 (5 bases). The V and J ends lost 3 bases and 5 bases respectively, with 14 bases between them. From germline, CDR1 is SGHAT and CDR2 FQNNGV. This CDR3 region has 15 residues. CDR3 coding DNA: TGTGCCAGCAGCTTCGGTTTTTCCAGGGACAATGAGCAGTTCTTC. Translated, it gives CASSFGFSRDNEQFF.

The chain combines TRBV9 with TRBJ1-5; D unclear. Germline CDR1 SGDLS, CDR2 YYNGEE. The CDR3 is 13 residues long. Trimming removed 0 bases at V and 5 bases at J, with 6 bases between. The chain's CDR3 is CASSVGRDQPQHF. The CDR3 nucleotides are TGTGCCAGCAGCGTAGGGAGGGATCAGCCCCAGCATTTT.

The CDR3 reads CSVTNTPGTGGADTGELFF. The CDR3 coding sequence is TGCAGCGTTACAAACACACCCGGGACAGGGGGCGCCGACACCGGGGAGCTGTTTTTT. The chain carries TRBV29-1 and TRBJ2-2; 12 bases map to TRBD1. Germline V gene sequence: CDR1 SQVTM, CDR2 ANQGSEA. The CDR3 totals 19 residues. The trim removed 5 bases at V and 3 bases at J, leaving 16 bases unmatched.

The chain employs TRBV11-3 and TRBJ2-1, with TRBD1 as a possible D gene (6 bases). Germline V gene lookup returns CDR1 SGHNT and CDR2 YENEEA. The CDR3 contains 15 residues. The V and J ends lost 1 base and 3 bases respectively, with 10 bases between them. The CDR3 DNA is TGTGCCAGCAGCTTAGCAGGGGCTAGCTACAATGAGCAGTTCTTC. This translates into CASSLAGASYNEQFF. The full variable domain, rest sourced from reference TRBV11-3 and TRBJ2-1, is EAGVVQSPRYKIIEKKQPVAFWCNPISGHNTLYWYLQNLGQGPELLIRYENEEAVDDSQLPKDRFSAERLKGVDSTLKIQPAELGDSAVYLCASSLAGASYNEQFFGPGTRLTVL.

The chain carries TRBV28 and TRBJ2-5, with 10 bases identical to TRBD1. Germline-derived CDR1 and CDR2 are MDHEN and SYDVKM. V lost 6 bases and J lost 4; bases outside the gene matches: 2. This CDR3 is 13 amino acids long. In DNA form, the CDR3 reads TGTGCCAGCAGACGGACAGGGGGAGAGACCCAGTACTTC. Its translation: CASRRTGGETQYF.

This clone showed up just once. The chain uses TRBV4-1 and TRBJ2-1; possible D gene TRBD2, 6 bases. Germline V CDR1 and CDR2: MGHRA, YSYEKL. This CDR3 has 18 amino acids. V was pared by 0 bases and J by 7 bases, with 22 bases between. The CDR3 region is CASSQDSRTRVRENEQFF. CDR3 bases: TGCGCCAGCAGCCAAGATTCAAGGACACGGGTCCGGGAGAATGAGCAGTTCTTC.

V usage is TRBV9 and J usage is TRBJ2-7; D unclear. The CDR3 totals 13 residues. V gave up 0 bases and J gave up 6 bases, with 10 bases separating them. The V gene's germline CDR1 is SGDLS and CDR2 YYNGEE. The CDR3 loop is CASSVGHPSEQYF. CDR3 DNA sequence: TGTGCCAGCAGCGTAGGGCACCCCTCCGAGCAGTACTTC.